The source of this TCR beta chain is a study of siplizumab effects on memory and regulatory T cells. This clone appeared once. Its cognate antigen is unknown. The repertoire was sequenced with immunoSEQ multiplex PCR; TCRdb's copy has only in-frame clones and lacks some. Among about 27,000 clones listed, roughly 82% were seen once. Points from the study as a whole: The alloresponse seemed to draw substantially on naive T cells, which appeared more diverse than memory cells.

Trimming pared 4 bases from V and 6 bases from J, leaving 20 bases between. The CDR3 has 16 residues. Germline V gene lookup returns CDR1 SGDLS and CDR2 YYNGEE. This sequence was found in a human donor in good health. Sequencing was carried out using memory CD4+ T cells sorted from blood. This chain links TRBV9 with TRBJ2-1; a possible D gene is TRBD2 (6 bases). This chain's CDR3 is CASSPSPTSSFNEQFF. The CDR3 coding sequence is TGTGCCAGCAGCCCCTCCCCCACTAGCAGCTTCAATGAGCAGTTCTTC.